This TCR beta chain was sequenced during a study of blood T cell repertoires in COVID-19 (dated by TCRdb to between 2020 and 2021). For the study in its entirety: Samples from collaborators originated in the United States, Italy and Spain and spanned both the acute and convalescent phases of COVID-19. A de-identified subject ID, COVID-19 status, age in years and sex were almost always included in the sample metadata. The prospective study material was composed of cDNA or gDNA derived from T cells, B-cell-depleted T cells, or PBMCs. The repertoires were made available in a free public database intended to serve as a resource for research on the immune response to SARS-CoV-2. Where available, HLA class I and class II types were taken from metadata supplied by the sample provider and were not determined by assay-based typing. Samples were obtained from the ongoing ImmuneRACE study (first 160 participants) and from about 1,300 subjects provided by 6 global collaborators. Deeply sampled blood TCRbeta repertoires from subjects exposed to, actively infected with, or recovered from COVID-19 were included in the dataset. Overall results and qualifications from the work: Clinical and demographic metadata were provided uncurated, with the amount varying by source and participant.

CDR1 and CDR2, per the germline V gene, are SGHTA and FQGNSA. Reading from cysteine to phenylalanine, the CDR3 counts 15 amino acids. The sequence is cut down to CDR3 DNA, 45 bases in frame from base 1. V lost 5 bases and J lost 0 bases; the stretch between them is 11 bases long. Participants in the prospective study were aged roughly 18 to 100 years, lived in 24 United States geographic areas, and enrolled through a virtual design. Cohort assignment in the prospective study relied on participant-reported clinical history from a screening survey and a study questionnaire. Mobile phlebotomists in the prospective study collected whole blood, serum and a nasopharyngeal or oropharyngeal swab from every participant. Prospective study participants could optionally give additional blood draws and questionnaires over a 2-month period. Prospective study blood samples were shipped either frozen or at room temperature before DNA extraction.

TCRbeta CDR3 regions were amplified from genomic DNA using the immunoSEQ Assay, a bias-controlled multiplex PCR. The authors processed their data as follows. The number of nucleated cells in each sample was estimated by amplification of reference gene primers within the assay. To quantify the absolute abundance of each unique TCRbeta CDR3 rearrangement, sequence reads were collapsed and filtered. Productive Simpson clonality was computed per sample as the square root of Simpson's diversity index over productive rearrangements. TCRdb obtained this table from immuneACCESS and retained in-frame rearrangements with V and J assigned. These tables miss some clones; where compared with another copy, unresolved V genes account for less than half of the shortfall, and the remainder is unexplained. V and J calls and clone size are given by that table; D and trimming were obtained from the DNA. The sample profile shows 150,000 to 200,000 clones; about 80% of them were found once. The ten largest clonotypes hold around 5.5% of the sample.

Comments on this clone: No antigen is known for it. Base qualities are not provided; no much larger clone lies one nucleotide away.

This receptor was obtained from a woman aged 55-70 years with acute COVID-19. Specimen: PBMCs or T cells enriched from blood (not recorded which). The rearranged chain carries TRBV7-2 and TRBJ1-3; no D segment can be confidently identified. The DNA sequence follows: TGTGCCAGCAGCCCGAGGCTTAGCTCTGGAAACACCATATATTTT. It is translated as CASSPRLSSGNTIYF. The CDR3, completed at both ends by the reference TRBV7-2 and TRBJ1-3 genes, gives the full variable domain GAGVSQSPSNKVTEKGKDVELRCDPISGHTALYWYRQSLGQGLEFLIYFQGNSAPDKSGLPSDRFSAERTGGSVSTLTIQRTQQEDSAVYLCASSPRLSSGNTIYFGEGSWLTVV.